The 26 T cell receptor beta chains presented below share a single source sample, sequenced in a study of low-dose radiotherapy and immunotherapy resistance in tumors. TRAV and TRBV primers primed cDNA for both TCRalpha and TCRbeta. TCRs underwent 15 to 25 PCR cycles of amplification with a constant-region primer and V-primer adapter. TCRdb re-called the reads with MiXCR, one entry per CDR3 protein. The repertoire includes about 84,000 distinct CDR3 sequences, over 15% of them detected once, and 1.1% to 1.5% sits in the top ten. Time point: after trial treatment. Treatment here: LDRT plus nivolumab, ipilimumab, low-dose cyclophosphamide and aspirin (RACIN trial). Sequenced here: PBMCs, sampled after low-dose radiotherapy plus immunotherapy. These TCRs come from a male donor with prostate cancer.

This clonotype was recorded at least ten times. The rearrangement joins TRBV12-3 or TRBV12-4 to TRBJ2-1; 13 nucleotides agree with TRBD2. CDR3 length: 16 amino acids. V lost 6 bases and J lost 8; bases outside the gene matches: 10. The CDR3 spells CASSPGRLAGGDEQFF. In DNA form, the CDR3 reads TGTGCCAGCAGCCCCGGTCGACTAGCGGGGGGCGATGAGCAGTTCTTC.

This clonotype appeared many times. One junction end does not reproduce the germline sequence, and a read error may be involved. This chain joins TRBV5-5 and TRBJ2-6, with 9 positions matching TRBD1. Looked up from germline, CDR1 is SGHKS and CDR2 is YYEKEE (reference sequence). CDR3 size: 19 residues. The CDR3 region is CASSLVLGQGFAGANVLTF. CDR3 in DNA: TGCGCCAGCAGCTTGGTCTTGGGACAGGGCTTCGCTGGGGCCAACGTCCTGACTTTC.

This clonotype was seen repeatedly, ten times or more. The gene calls are TRBV10-3 and TRBJ2-2; 7 bases fit TRBD2. The CDR3 length is 15 residues. V was pared by 7 bases and J by 4 bases, with 9 bases of the junction left unmatched. Germline V gives CDR1 ENHRY, CDR2 SYGVKD. This CDR3 is CAITGGRAGTGELFF. The CDR3 DNA is TGTGCCATCACTGGCGGGAGAGCGGGCACCGGGGAGCTGTTTTTT.

At least ten counts were recorded for this clonotype. CDR3 DNA sequence: TGTGCCAGTAGTATAGCCACGGGCTCCTACAATGAGCAGTTCTTC. It encodes CASSIATGSYNEQFF. This sequence joins TRBV19 and TRBJ2-1; D not certain. From germline, CDR1 is LNHDA and CDR2 SQIVND (reference sequence). V shed 1 base and J shed 0 bases, with 7 bases lying between them. CDR3 size: 15 residues.

This clonotype was observed a handful of times. The chain uses TRBV7-9 and TRBJ1-2, with D uncertain. CDR1 is SEHNR and CDR2 is FQNEAQ in the germline V gene (reference sequence). V was shortened by 8 bases and J by 4 bases, with 11 bases between the two germline ends. There are 12 residues in the CDR3. CDR3 sequence (DNA): TGTGCCAGCGGCAAGGGCAGCTATGGCTACACCTTC. It specifies CASGKGSYGYTF.

This clonotype turned up a few times. The V and J genes are TRBV7-2 and TRBJ2-7, with 10 bases identical to TRBD1. V lost 2 bases, J lost 4 bases, and 8 bases stayed unmatched. Germline CDR1 and CDR2: SGHTA and FQGNSA. The CDR3 loop spans 16 amino acids. CDR3 amino acids: CASSLSGTGAVYEQYF. CDR3 bases: TGTGCCAGCAGCTTATCCGGGACAGGGGCAGTTTACGAGCAGTACTTC.

This clonotype was observed at least ten times. This chain links TRBV7-9 with TRBJ2-1, with TRBD1 identical over 10 bases. Looked up from germline, CDR1 is SEHNR and CDR2 is FQNEAQ (reference sequence). CDR3 length: 17 residues. V lost 3 bases and J lost 0; bases outside the gene matches: 5. The CDR3 nucleotides read TGTGCCAGCAGCTTCGGCGGGACAGGGGCCTCCTACAATGAGCAGTTCTTC. Translating gives CASSFGGTGASYNEQFF.

This clonotype was recorded at least ten times. This sequence joins TRBV28 and TRBJ2-2; weak D call: TRBD1 (5 bases). CDR1 MDHEN and CDR2 SYDVKM come from the germline V gene. The CDR3 spans 16 residues. The V end lost 2 bases, the J end lost 4 bases, and 14 bases lay between the germline ends. The CDR3 DNA follows: TGTGCCAGCAGTTTAAGATTGGCAGGGTTCACCGGGGAGCTGTTTTTT. The encoded protein is CASSLRLAGFTGELFF.

This clonotype was picked up many times. This chain links TRBV3-1 with TRBJ2-2; 10 bases are a match to TRBD2. J lost 7 bases, V lost 3 bases, and 11 bases had no gene match. The CDR3 length is 17 residues. The germline V gene has CDR1 LGHDT and CDR2 YNNKEL (reference sequence). CDR3 coding DNA: TGTGCCAGCAGCCATGATCTAGCGGGAGAGGAGCGCGGGGAGCTGTTTTTT. This sequence encodes CASSHDLAGEERGELFF. The full variable domain, its missing parts supplied by reference TRBV3-1 and TRBJ2-2, is DTAVSQTPKYLVTQMGNDKSIKCEQNLGHDTMYWYKQDSKKFLKIMFSYNNKELIINETVPNRFSPKSPDKAHLNLHINSLELGDSAVYFCASSHDLAGEERGELFFGEGSRLTVL.

The rearrangement links TRBV4-1 to TRBJ1-2; D is uncertain. In germline, CDR1 is MGHRA, CDR2 YSYEKL. This CDR3 spans 15 amino acids. V lost 0 bases and J 5 bases, leaving 13 bases between the germline ends. This CDR3 reads CASSQDYGDKYGYTF. The CDR3 DNA is TGCGCCAGCAGCCAAGACTATGGGGATAAGTATGGCTACACCTTC.

The V gene is TRBV20-1, the J gene TRBJ2-3; 8 bases agree with TRBD1. The CDR3 sequence is 14 residues long. With 5 bases clipped from V and 4 bases from J, the junction kept 8 bases outside the gene matches. From germline, CDR1 is DFQATT and CDR2 SNEGSKA (reference sequence). The CDR3 loop is CSASAGQVPDTQYF. Written as DNA, the CDR3 is TGCAGTGCTTCTGCGGGACAGGTCCCAGATACGCAGTATTTT.

This clonotype was seen repeatedly, ten times or more. The rearrangement links TRBV3-1 to TRBJ2-7; D not resolved. Germline V CDR1 and CDR2: LGHDT, YNNKEL (reference sequence). Trimming removed 1 base at V and 6 bases at J, with 7 bases between. This CDR3 has 12 amino acids. CDR3 protein: CASSQVSREQYF. Written as DNA, the CDR3 is TGTGCCAGCAGCCAAGTTAGCCGCGAGCAGTACTTC.

In its sample, this clonotype was seen many times. The chain joins TRBV14 to TRBJ2-3; 9 nucleotides match TRBD1. The germline V gene has CDR1 SGHDN and CDR2 FVKESK. The V segment lost 4 bases and the J segment 1 base; nucleotides outside the gene matches: 3. The CDR3 sequence is 15 residues long. CDR3 bases: TGTGCCAGCAGCCGGGACAGGGTCCGCACAGATACGCAGTATTTT. It is translated as CASSRDRVRTDTQYF.

This clonotype showed up many times. The V and J genes are TRBV11-2 and TRBJ2-2; 12 bases fit TRBD1. The CDR3 extends over 18 amino acids. V lost 2 bases to trimming and J lost 4 bases; unmatched junction nucleotides: 8. CDR1 and CDR2 (germline): SGHAT, FQNNGV. The DNA of the CDR3 is TGTGCCAGCAGCTTAAGAGGAGGGGACAGGGGGCGCACCGGGGAGCTGTTTTTT. It encodes CASSLRGGDRGRTGELFF. The full variable domain, its missing parts supplied by reference TRBV11-2 and TRBJ2-2, is EAGVAQSPRYKIIEKRQSVAFWCNPISGHATLYWYQQILGQGPKLLIQFQNNGVVDDSQLPKDRFSAERLKGVDSTLKIQPAKLEDSAVYLCASSLRGGDRGRTGELFFGEGSRLTVL.

V usage is TRBV10-3 and J usage is TRBJ2-3; no firm D call. There are 16 residues in the CDR3. CDR1 ENHRY and CDR2 SYGVKD come from the germline V gene. V was cut by 4 bases and J by 1 base, with 15 bases left in between. The CDR3, as DNA: TGTGCCATCAGTGGTGTTCAGGCACCGGGCACAGATACGCAGTATTTT. Protein product: CAISGVQAPGTDTQYF.

This clonotype was counted at least ten times. J is TRBJ2-4 and V is TRBV5-1; D is uncertain. The V gene lost 0 bases and the J gene lost 8 bases, with 12 bases spanning the gap. Looked up from germline, CDR1 is SGHRS and CDR2 is YFSETQ. This CDR3 has 14 amino acids. The CDR3 spells CASSLALGSDIQYF. The CDR3 DNA reads TGCGCCAGCAGCTTGGCCCTGGGCAGCGACATTCAGTACTTC.

At least ten counts were recorded for this clonotype. The CDR3 nucleotides are TGCAGTGCTAGACCGGGACTAGCGTTGTTAAATGAGCAGTTCTTC. It yields the protein CSARPGLALLNEQFF. The chain carries TRBV20-1 and TRBJ2-1, with TRBD2 matching 10 bases. CDR3 size: 15 residues. Germline CDR1 DFQATT, CDR2 SNEGSKA (reference sequence). The V segment lost 2 bases and the J segment 7 bases; nucleotides outside the gene matches: 8.

The table lists this clonotype with many counts. The chain has TRBV28 and TRBJ2-7, with a weak D call TRBD1 (5 bases). CDR1 MDHEN and CDR2 SYDVKM come from the germline V gene. V gave up 8 bases and J gave up 0 bases, with 11 bases separating them. CDR3 length: 13 amino acids. The CDR3 loop is CASLRQGSYEQYF. CDR3 bases: TGTGCCAGCCTCCGGCAGGGCTCCTACGAGCAGTACTTC.

The DNA for the CDR3 is TGTGCCATCAGTGAGACCACCGGACTAGCGGGAGCCCAAAATGAGCAGTTCTTC. It encodes CAISETTGLAGAQNEQFF. The rearrangement links TRBV10-3 to TRBJ2-1, with 13 positions matching TRBD2. Germline CDR1 is ENHRY and CDR2 is SYGVKD. The CDR3 covers 18 residues. With V trimmed by 2 bases and J by 7 bases, 11 bases remained unmatched.

In its sample, this clonotype was seen many times. The CDR3 reads CASSSGWSDNQPQHF. The CDR3 DNA is TGTGCCAGTAGTAGCGGGTGGTCAGACAATCAGCCCCAGCATTTT. The chain carries TRBV19 and TRBJ1-5; D is unresolved. The CDR3 loop spans 15 amino acids. Germline loops: CDR1 LNHDA, CDR2 SQIVND (reference sequence). Trimming took 4 bases from V and 3 from J, leaving 13 bases between them. The complete variable domain, with remaining parts taken from reference TRBV19 and TRBJ1-5, reads DGGITQSPKYLFRKEGQNVTLSCEQNLNHDAMYWYRQDPGQGLRLIYYSQIVNDFQKGDIAEGYSVSREKKESFPLTVTSAQKNPTAFYLCASSSGWSDNQPQHFGDGTRLSIL.

This clonotype was counted at least ten times. This chain connects TRBV3-1 to TRBJ2-7; tentative D call: TRBD1 (6 bases). V was pared by 2 bases and J by 7 bases, with 18 bases between. This CDR3 is 15 amino acids long. Germline V CDR1 and CDR2: LGHDT, YNNKEL (reference sequence). DNA for the CDR3: TGTGCCAGCAGCCAACCGGTAAACGTAGGGGGAGAGCAGTACTTC. Its protein is CASSQPVNVGGEQYF.

This clonotype was seen at least ten times. The chain employs TRBV6-5 and TRBJ1-6; possible D gene TRBD1, 5 bases. The CDR3 is made up of 18 amino acids. CDR1 is MNHEY, CDR2 SVGAGI, per germline. V was shortened by 2 bases and J by 0 bases, with 14 bases between the two germline ends. CDR3 DNA: TGTGCCAGCAGTTACACGGCAGGGCCTAGCTCCTATAATTCACCCCTCCACTTT. It is translated as CASSYTAGPSSYNSPLHF.

Many counts were recorded for this clonotype. The rearrangement uses TRBV30 and TRBJ1-5; 9 bases match TRBD1. The CDR3 is made up of 13 amino acids. Looked up from germline, CDR1 is GTSNPN and CDR2 is SVGIG (reference sequence). V gave up 5 bases and J gave up 5 bases; unmatched junction bases: 4. CDR3 coding DNA: TGTGCCTGGGGGGACAGGGACGATCAGCCCCAGCATTTT. Protein: CAWGDRDDQPQHF.

The chain joins TRBV20-1 to TRBJ1-2, with D possibly TRBD1 on 5 matching bases. The germline V gene encodes CDR1 DFQATT and CDR2 SNEGSKA (reference sequence). V lost 6 bases and J lost 7, with 21 bases in between. The CDR3 totals 14 residues. The CDR3 here is CSAPREGRVGGYTF. The CDR3, as DNA: TGCAGTGCCCCCCGGGAGGGACGGGTGGGTGGCTACACCTTC.

This clonotype was counted at least ten times. The V call is TRBV14, the J call TRBJ2-2; 11 positions match TRBD2. The CDR3 runs to 16 residues. The J segment lost 7 bases and the V segment lost 4 bases, leaving 8 bases of the junction unmatched. Germline V CDR1 and CDR2: SGHDN, FVKESK. CDR3 region: CASSLLAGGTSGELFF. For the CDR3, the DNA is TGTGCCAGCAGCCTTCTAGCGGGGGGAACAAGCGGGGAGCTGTTTTTT.

Many counts were recorded for this clonotype. The rearrangement links TRBV7-8 to TRBJ2-5, with D unclear. The CDR3 loop spans 14 amino acids. Germline V gene sequence: CDR1 SGHVS, CDR2 FQNEAQ. Trimming left V 1 base short and J 3 bases short, with 9 bases between. The CDR3 DNA is TGTGCCAGCAGCTTAGTTCCTAGAAAAGAGACCCAGTACTTC. Protein: CASSLVPRKETQYF.